The 25 T cell receptor beta chains given below trace back to one sample, sequenced in a study of OX40 agonist ivuxolimab in advanced cancers. Sequenced by immunoSEQ multiplex PCR; TCRdb stores in-frame clones only, minus some. The sample contains 31,000 or so clones, about four fifths of which appear only once. This specimen consisted of CD4+ or CD8+ T cells sorted from blood, obtained in a trial of the OX40 agonist ivuxolimab. These receptors came from an adult with an advanced solid tumor such as melanoma, head and neck, liver or kidney cancer.

This chain uses TRBV18 with TRBJ2-5, with 12 bases lining up with TRBD1. Germline lookup yields CDR1 KGHSH and CDR2 LQKENI. The CDR3 runs to 16 residues. Unmatched junction bases numbered 15, after V lost 6 bases and J lost 10 bases. The CDR3 DNA follows: TGTGCCAGCTCGCCGGACGGGACAGGGGGCGTTTTGATCCAGTACTTC. Translation: CASSPDGTGGVLIQYF.

DNA for the CDR3: TGTGCCAGCAGCCCCCCCAGGGTTCATGAAAAACTGTTTTTT. Protein: CASSPPRVHEKLFF. The rearrangement uses TRBV6-1 and TRBJ1-4; TRBD1 might be the D (5 bases). Trimming cost V 6 bases and J 6 bases, with 14 bases left between them. Germline V gene data show CDR1 as MNHNS and CDR2 as SASEGT. This CDR3 spans 14 amino acids.

The rearrangement joins TRBV18 to TRBJ2-1, with TRBD2 matching 9 bases. The V gene end was trimmed by 2 bases and the J gene end by 2 bases; junction bases not matched to a gene: 4. CDR1 and CDR2 (germline): KGHSH, LQKENI. The CDR3 has 16 amino acids. CDR3 DNA: TGTGCCAGCTCACCAACCGCGGGAGGGCCCTACAATGAGCAGTTCTTC. Its protein is CASSPTAGGPYNEQFF.

This clone has only one observation. This sequence joins TRBV28 and TRBJ1-1; the D gene is possibly TRBD1 (6 bases). The length of the CDR3 is 14 residues. The ends were cut back, 9 bases at V and 3 bases at J, with 17 bases in the middle. Germline V CDR1 and CDR2: MDHEN, SYDVKM. The CDR3 nucleotides are TGTGCCAGTCTGTTACAGGAGGGGGACACTGAAGCTTTCTTT. This encodes CASLLQEGDTEAFF.

The chain recombines TRBV9 with TRBJ2-7; 7 bases align to TRBD1. In germline, CDR1 is SGDLS, CDR2 YYNGEE. This CDR3 spans 15 amino acids. Unmatched junction bases numbered 8, after V lost 2 bases and J lost 3 bases. This chain's CDR3 is CASSVAGTAYYEQYF. CDR3 bases: TGTGCCAGCAGCGTTGCCGGGACAGCCTACTACGAGCAGTACTTC.

The genes are TRBV10-3 and TRBJ2-1; D might be TRBD1 or TRBD2, each matching 5 bases. The length of the CDR3 is 15 residues. Germline loops: CDR1 ENHRY, CDR2 SYGVKD. The V end was cut by 10 bases, the J end by 9 bases, with 25 bases between. CDR3 sequence (DNA): TGTGCCACGGGGAAGATCGGGACCACCACGGGTGAGCAGTTCTTC. It encodes CATGKIGTTTGEQFF.

This chain joins TRBV9 and TRBJ1-2; D is possibly TRBD1 (5 bases). Per the germline V gene, CDR1 is SGDLS and CDR2 is YYNGEE. The ends were cut back, 0 bases at V and 7 bases at J, with 13 bases in the middle. The CDR3 extends over 14 amino acids. CDR3 amino acids: CASSVGARDGGYTF. The DNA for the CDR3 is TGTGCCAGCAGCGTAGGGGCCAGGGATGGTGGCTACACCTTC.

The chain has TRBV18 and TRBJ2-2; no definite D call. Trimming stripped 4 bases from V and 6 bases from J, with 15 bases between. CDR3 size: 15 residues. Germline loops: CDR1 KGHSH, CDR2 LQKENI. In nucleotides, the CDR3 is TGTGCCAGCTCACTCGGCGGCGTAAAGGCCGGGGAGCTGTTTTTT. Translation gives CASSLGGVKAGELFF.

This chain's CDR3 is CASSLTSGPATHNEQFF. CDR3 nucleotides: TGTGCCAGCAGCTTAACTAGCGGCCCCGCCACCCACAATGAGCAGTTCTTC. V and J are TRBV7-9 and TRBJ2-1, with TRBD2 matching 8 bases. The CDR3 is 17 amino acids. The V segment lost 2 bases and the J segment 5 bases; nucleotides outside the gene matches: 11. The germline gives CDR1 SEHNR, CDR2 FQNEAQ (reference sequence).

This sequence joins TRBV5-4 and TRBJ1-2, with a weak D call TRBD1 (5 bases). The CDR3 sequence is 15 residues long. V was pared by 1 base and J by 3 bases, with 13 bases between. The germline V gene has CDR1 SGHNT and CDR2 YYREEE (reference sequence). CDR3 nucleotide sequence: TGTGCCAGCAGCTTGTGGGCAGGGAGCCACTATGGCTACACCTTC. Translation: CASSLWAGSHYGYTF.

This clone has more than one count but fewer than ten. DNA for the CDR3: TGTGCCAGCAGTCCCGACAGGGGGCAAACTGAAGCTTTCTTT. This gives the protein CASSPDRGQTEAFF. The V and J genes are TRBV2 and TRBJ1-1; 10 bases are shared with TRBD1. The CDR3 has 14 residues. CDR1 and CDR2 from the germline V gene are SNHLY and FYNNEI. The ends lost 5 bases at V and 5 bases at J; junction bases unmatched: 5.

This chain connects TRBV29-1 to TRBJ1-2; the match to TRBD1 covers 7 bases. The V segment lost 6 bases and the J segment 4 bases; nucleotides outside the gene matches: 11. The CDR3 runs 14 residues. Germline V lookup: CDR1 SQVTM, CDR2 ANQGSEA. The CDR3 sequence is CSVPTGRIGYGYTF. The DNA for the CDR3 is TGCAGCGTCCCGACAGGGCGTATTGGCTATGGCTACACCTTC.

This clone showed up just a few times. The gene calls are TRBV9 and TRBJ2-7; TRBD1 aligns across 7 bases. The V gene's germline CDR1 is SGDLS and CDR2 YYNGEE. CDR3 length: 15 residues. V lost 4 bases and J lost 3; bases outside the gene matches: 10. This CDR3 is CASSFGDSRIYEQYF. As DNA, the CDR3 is TGTGCCAGCAGCTTTGGGGACAGCCGTATCTACGAGCAGTACTTC.

The chain recombines TRBV5-4 with TRBJ1-2; TRBD1 matches at 9 bases. V was clipped by 3 bases and J by 2 bases; unmatched bases: 5. CDR1 is SGHNT, CDR2 YYREEE, per germline (reference sequence). The CDR3 length is 15 residues. CDR3 residues: CASSSRQGVNYGYTF. The CDR3 DNA reads TGTGCCAGCAGCTCCCGACAGGGGGTGAACTATGGCTACACCTTC.

This chain uses TRBV6-1 with TRBJ1-1; D gene uncertain. From germline, CDR1 is MNHNS and CDR2 SASEGT. The CDR3 covers 13 residues. Trimming took off 4 bases at V and 0 bases at J, with 6 bases between the two ends. The CDR3 spells CASSARMNTEAFF. Written as DNA, the CDR3 is TGTGCCAGCAGTGCCAGGATGAACACTGAAGCTTTCTTT.

The genes are TRBV6-5 and TRBJ2-5; TRBD2 matches at 10 bases. Germline CDR1 reads MNHEY; CDR2 reads SVGAGI. Unmatched junction bases numbered 2, after V lost 0 bases and J lost 4 bases. This CDR3 is 15 amino acids long. CDR3 protein: CASSYSSGRGETQYF. The CDR3 DNA reads TGTGCCAGCAGTTACTCGAGCGGGAGGGGAGAGACCCAGTACTTC.

This clone was seen a few times. V gene TRBV28 combines with J gene TRBJ1-4, with 7 nucleotides matching TRBD1. Germline trimming cut 10 bases from V and 8 bases from J; bases unmatched to any gene: 10. CDR3 length: 13 residues. Germline-derived CDR1 and CDR2 are MDHEN and SYDVKM. The CDR3 DNA reads as TGTGCCATCAAAGGGACAGTCGGCGAAAAACTGTTTTTT. Amino acid sequence: CAIKGTVGEKLFF.

Only one count was recorded for this clone. The chain couples TRBV30 to TRBJ2-7; 11 bases agree with TRBD1. CDR1 is GTSNPN and CDR2 is SVGIG in the germline V gene (reference sequence). The CDR3 runs to 15 residues. Trimming at V came to 2 bases and at J to 3 bases, leaving 6 bases not matched to a gene. CDR3 loop: CAWSKTGTGGYEQYF. CDR3 coding DNA: TGTGCCTGGAGTAAAACCGGGACAGGGGGCTACGAGCAGTACTTC.

The J gene is TRBJ2-2, the V gene TRBV2; 11 nucleotides align to TRBD2. This CDR3 has 15 residues. Trimming cost V 5 bases and J 7 bases; bases outside gene matches: 6. CDR1 and CDR2 (germline): SNHLY, FYNNEI. The CDR3 sequence is CASSRSGGAHGELFF. DNA of the CDR3: TGTGCCAGCAGTCGTAGCGGGGGGGCCCACGGGGAGCTGTTTTTT.

The chain is built from TRBV18 and TRBJ2-2; perhaps TRBD1 as D (5 bases). V lost 1 base and J lost 4, with 16 bases in between. Germline loops: CDR1 KGHSH, CDR2 LQKENI. CDR3 length: 17 amino acids. The CDR3, as DNA: TGTGCCAGCTCACCACAGGACATTGCCAAGGGCACCGGGGAGCTGTTTTTT. Its protein product is CASSPQDIAKGTGELFF.

The sample holds one count of this clone. This chain links TRBV5-4 with TRBJ2-7; maybe TRBD2 (6 bases). The CDR3 runs to 14 residues. Trimming took off 2 bases at V and 3 bases at J, with 12 bases between the two ends. Germline V lookup: CDR1 SGHNT, CDR2 YYREEE (reference sequence). As DNA, the CDR3 is TGTGCCAGCAGCTTTAGCGGTAAATTCTACGAGCAGTACTTC. Amino acid sequence: CASSFSGKFYEQYF.

This clone showed up just a few times. The rearrangement uses TRBV19 and TRBJ2-7, with TRBD1 identical over 9 bases. Germline V gene sequence: CDR1 LNHDA, CDR2 SQIVND (reference sequence). CDR3 length equals 15 residues. The J segment lost 2 bases and the V segment lost 5 bases, leaving 7 bases of the junction unmatched. CDR3 sequence (DNA): TGTGCCAGTAGTCTCCCGGGACAGGGCCCCTACGAGCAGTACTTC. Protein sequence: CASSLPGQGPYEQYF.

The chain combines TRBV29-1 with TRBJ2-3; no firm D call. Looked up from germline, CDR1 is SQVTM and CDR2 is ANQGSEA. The CDR3 consists of 12 residues. V dropped 3 bases and J dropped 1 base, with 5 bases sitting between them. This CDR3 reads CSVDVGTDTQYF. In nucleotides, the CDR3 is TGCAGCGTTGATGTAGGCACAGATACGCAGTATTTT.

The genes are TRBV6-5 and TRBJ2-5; D is undetermined. The germline V gene has CDR1 MNHEY and CDR2 SVGAGI. The CDR3 extends over 9 amino acids. Trimming took 9 bases from V and 5 from J, leaving 4 bases between them. This CDR3 is CARFETQYF. CDR3 sequence (DNA): TGTGCCAGGTTCGAGACCCAGTACTTC.

This chain links TRBV2 with TRBJ2-7; no clear D gene. This CDR3 contains 13 residues. Germline-derived CDR1 and CDR2 are SNHLY and FYNNEI. Deletions cut 6 bases from V and 4 bases from J, with 13 bases between. CDR3 protein: CASRLYELYEQYF. As DNA, the CDR3 is TGTGCCAGCAGGCTGTATGAGCTATACGAGCAGTACTTC.